The 21 T cell receptor beta chains given below trace back to one sample, sequenced in a study of identical twins. MiXCR was run by TCRdb on the 5' RACE reads, yielding one entry per CDR3 protein. The sample holds some 690,000 distinct CDR3 sequences, less than 25% seen once. The same data also contributed to another study, on T cells expressing NK-cell markers.

Sequencing input: PBMCs. The receptors derive from a woman under 30 in good health.

This clonotype was counted a few times. The CDR3 nucleotides read TGTGCCAGCAGTTACTTCGACAGCGATAGCAATCAGCCCCAGCATTTT. It yields the protein CASSYFDSDSNQPQHF. The V and J genes are TRBV6-5 and TRBJ1-5, with TRBD1 as a possible D gene (5 bases). The V end lost 1 base, the J end lost 0 bases, and 10 bases lay between the germline ends. CDR3 length: 16 residues. Germline assignment: CDR1 MNHEY and CDR2 SVGAGI.

This clonotype has only one observation. The chain employs TRBV27 and TRBJ2-3; D gene ambiguous. The CDR3 contains 15 residues. Trimming removed 1 base from V and 1 base from J, with 9 bases in between. CDR1 and CDR2 (germline): MNHEY, SMNVEV (reference sequence). The CDR3, as DNA: TGTGCCAGCAGTTTATGGGATGGTGGCACAGATACGCAGTATTTT. Translated: CASSLWDGGTDTQYF.

This clonotype occurred once. The V gene is TRBV18, the J gene TRBJ2-1, with D possibly TRBD2 on 5 matching bases. CDR1 is KGHSH, CDR2 LQKENI, per germline. V was pared by 0 bases and J by 10 bases, with 10 bases between. The CDR3 totals 13 residues. The CDR3 DNA reads as TGTGCCAGCTCACCACCGGGGAGAGGGGAGCAGTTCTTC. It translates to CASSPPGRGEQFF.

This clonotype was counted only a few times. The rearrangement joins TRBV9 to TRBJ2-3, with D unclear. The CDR3 runs 12 residues. Trimming took 2 bases from V and 5 from J, leaving 6 bases between them. CDR1 is SGDLS and CDR2 is YYNGEE in the germline V gene. Here the CDR3 reads CASSVERDTQYF. The CDR3 DNA reads TGTGCCAGCAGCGTTGAACGAGATACGCAGTATTTT. The whole variable domain, filled in from reference TRBV9 and TRBJ2-3, reads DSGVTQTPKHLITATGQRVTLRCSPRSGDLSVYWYQQSLDQGLQFLIQYYNGEERAKGNILERFSAQQFPDLHSELNLSSLELGDSALYFCASSVERDTQYFGPGTRLTVL.

The genes are TRBV5-1 and TRBJ2-5, with D perhaps TRBD1 or TRBD2 (5 bases each). CDR1 and CDR2 (germline): SGHRS, YFSETQ. The CDR3 consists of 14 residues. V lost 4 bases to trimming and J lost 0 bases, with 10 bases between them. CDR3 residues: CASSLGPNQETQYF. The CDR3 DNA reads as TGCGCCAGCAGCCTGGGACCGAACCAAGAGACCCAGTACTTC.

This clonotype has only a few counts. V gene TRBV15 combines with J gene TRBJ2-1; D not resolved. CDR1 and CDR2 from the germline V gene are LNHNV and YYDKDF (reference sequence). V gave up 1 base and J gave up 11 bases, with 9 bases separating them. This CDR3 region has 12 residues. The CDR3 here is CATSRGRSKQFF. The CDR3 region has the DNA TGTGCCACCAGCAGAGGTCGTTCCAAGCAGTTCTTC.

This rearrangement joins TRBV6-2 or TRBV6-3 to TRBJ2-1; D not resolved. CDR3 length: 11 amino acids. V gave up 0 bases and J gave up 14 bases, with 8 bases separating them. Germline values: CDR1 MNHEY, CDR2 SVGEGT. CDR3 sequence: CASSYSDQEFF. CDR3 nucleotide sequence: TGTGCCAGCAGTTACTCTGACCAGGAGTTCTTC.

The J gene is TRBJ2-1, the V gene TRBV7-6; maybe TRBD2 (5 bases). Germline CDR1 reads SGHVS; CDR2 reads FNYEAQ. Trimming stripped 1 base from V and 7 bases from J, with 17 bases between. This CDR3 is built from 16 residues. The chain's CDR3 is CASSLGISSRLNEQFF. In nucleotides, the CDR3 is TGTGCCAGCAGCTTAGGCATATCTAGCAGGTTGAATGAGCAGTTCTTC. Supplemented by reference TRBV7-6 and TRBJ2-1, the full variable domain reads GAGVSQSPRYKVTKRGQDVALRCDPISGHVSLYWYRQALGQGPEFLTYFNYEAQQDKSGLPNDRFSAERPEGSISTLTIQRTEQRDSAMYRCASSLGISSRLNEQFFGPGTRLTVL.

The V and J genes are TRBV7-2 and TRBJ2-3; TRBD2 matches 7 bases. The CDR3 extends over 14 amino acids. Germline V gene sequence: CDR1 SGHTA, CDR2 FQGNSA. V lost 5 bases, J lost 2 bases, and 4 bases stayed unmatched. The CDR3 region has the DNA TGTGCCAGCAGCCGCGGGAGCCCCACAGATACGCAGTATTTT. Protein: CASSRGSPTDTQYF. The whole variable domain, remainder taken from reference TRBV7-2 and TRBJ2-3, is GAGVSQSPSNKVTEKGKDVELRCDPISGHTALYWYRQSLGQGLEFLIYFQGNSAPDKSGLPSDRFSAERTGGSVSTLTIQRTQQEDSAVYLCASSRGSPTDTQYFGPGTRLTVL.

This clonotype occurred a few times. This rearrangement joins TRBV4-3 to TRBJ2-1, with D tentatively TRBD2 (6 bases). CDR1 and CDR2 (germline): LGHNA, YSLEER. Trimming pared 3 bases from V and 6 bases from J, leaving 9 bases between. This CDR3 comprises 13 residues. The CDR3 protein is CASSQGLSNEQFF. The CDR3 nucleotides are TGCGCCAGCAGCCAGGGACTCTCCAATGAGCAGTTCTTC.

This chain joins TRBV7-9 and TRBJ2-1; 10 bases are a match to TRBD2. The CDR3 is 14 residues long. V lost 6 bases and J lost 9; bases outside the gene matches: 8. From germline, CDR1 is SEHNR and CDR2 FQNEAQ (reference sequence). CDR3 coding DNA: TGTGCCAGCAGTTCCAGCGGGGGGGCCGTTGAGCAGTTCTTC. Translated: CASSSSGGAVEQFF.

The chain links TRBV5-4 to TRBJ2-5, with D maybe TRBD2 (5 bases). CDR1 is SGHNT, CDR2 YYREEE, per germline (reference sequence). The CDR3 contains 14 residues. V was cut by 6 bases and J by 3 bases, with 15 bases left in between. The DNA of the CDR3 is TGTGCCAGCACACCCGGAGGCGCGGAAGAGACCCAGTACTTC. Its protein is CASTPGGAEETQYF.

This clonotype turned up a few times. V is TRBV5-6 and J is TRBJ1-1, with 7 bases aligning to TRBD1. Per the germline V gene, CDR1 is SGHDT and CDR2 is YYEEEE. The CDR3 has 18 amino acids. V lost 3 bases and J lost 2; bases outside the gene matches: 16. CDR3: CASSWGGTATLYNTEAFF. CDR3 in DNA: TGTGCCAGCAGCTGGGGTGGGACAGCCACACTATATAACACTGAAGCTTTCTTT.

In its sample, this clonotype was seen a few times. The V call is TRBV20-1, the J call TRBJ2-1, with 10 bases aligning to TRBD2. V shed 0 bases and J 8 bases; nucleotides not matched to a gene: 10. Germline-derived CDR1 and CDR2 are DFQATT and SNEGSKA (reference sequence). This CDR3 spans 16 amino acids. The CDR3 bases are TGCAGTGCTAGAGATGACGGCCCTAGCGGGGGCTATGAGCAGTTCTTC. This gives the protein CSARDDGPSGGYEQFF.

The chain combines TRBV20-1 with TRBJ1-1; perhaps TRBD1 as D (6 bases). CDR3 length equals 14 residues. Looked up from germline, CDR1 is DFQATT and CDR2 is SNEGSKA (reference sequence). The V end was cut by 0 bases, the J end by 6 bases, with 14 bases between. The CDR3 nucleotides read TGCAGTGCTAGAGACCAGACAGGATTCTCTGAAGCTTTCTTT. Protein: CSARDQTGFSEAFF.

V is TRBV7-2 and J is TRBJ2-1; D ambiguous. With 6 bases removed from V and 3 bases from J, the gap between germline ends came to 9 bases. The germline gives CDR1 SGHTA, CDR2 FQGNSA. This CDR3 region has 13 residues. The CDR3 sequence is CASRLTLYNEQFF. CDR3 DNA: TGTGCCAGCAGACTTACTCTCTACAATGAGCAGTTCTTC.

The chain uses TRBV11-2 and TRBJ1-4; TRBD1 is a possible D gene (5 bases). The germline CDR1 and CDR2 sequences are SGHAT and FQNNGV. The ends were cut back, 1 base at V and 11 bases at J, with 11 bases in the middle. This CDR3 has 13 residues. Here the CDR3 DNA reads TGTGCCAGCAGCTTAGGCGGGGGAAATAAACTGTTTTTT. Its translation is CASSLGGGNKLFF.

V usage is TRBV5-6 and J usage is TRBJ1-4; D perhaps matches TRBD1 (5 bases). Trimming took off 2 bases at V and 6 bases at J, with 8 bases between the two ends. This CDR3 has 13 amino acids. Germline CDR1 SGHDT, CDR2 YYEEEE. The CDR3 nucleotides are TGTGCCAGCAGCTTCGGGACCGATGAAAAACTGTTTTTT. It codes for CASSFGTDEKLFF.

This clonotype appeared a few times. V and J are TRBV6-5 and TRBJ2-5; D unclear. The germline CDR1 and CDR2 sequences are MNHEY and SVGAGI. This CDR3 contains 11 residues. V was pared by 0 bases and J by 10 bases, with 6 bases between. The CDR3 is CASSYSGYQYF. Here the CDR3 DNA reads TGTGCCAGCAGTTACTCGGGTTACCAGTACTTC.

The table lists this clonotype with a count of one. J is TRBJ2-1 and V is TRBV2; D is unclear. The V gene's germline CDR1 is SNHLY and CDR2 FYNNEI. Trimming took 7 bases from V and 8 from J, leaving 6 bases between them. The CDR3 has 10 amino acids. The CDR3 loop reads CASNFYEQFF. The CDR3 bases are TGTGCCAGCAATTTCTATGAGCAGTTCTTC. The complete variable domain, with remaining parts taken from reference TRBV2 and TRBJ2-1, reads EPEVTQTPSHQVTQMGQEVILRCVPISNHLYFYWYRQILGQKVEFLVSFYNNEISEKSEIFDDQFSVERPDGSNFTLKIRSTKLEDSAMYFCASNFYEQFFGPGTRLTVL.

This clonotype was seen repeatedly, ten times or more. The rearrangement joins TRBV29-1 to TRBJ2-1; no clear D. The V end lost 7 bases, the J end lost 6 bases, and 10 bases lay between the germline ends. This CDR3 region has 11 residues. The V gene's germline CDR1 is SQVTM and CDR2 ANQGSEA. The CDR3, as DNA: TGCAGCGCATCAGCCCTCAATGAGCAGTTCTTC. It is translated as CSASALNEQFF.